The entry that follows covers one T cell receptor beta chain sequence. As yet, its antigen is unknown. This entry belongs to a study of shared clonotypes between healthy human individuals. Looking at the study overall: Participating donors consisted of two women and a few men aged 18 to 49. Study observations and caveats: Compared with memory subsets, naive subsets generally had larger estimated richness.

The study ran the assay at deep level. Sequenced by immunoSEQ multiplex PCR; TCRdb stores in-frame clones only, minus some. This table holds about 2.3 million clones, around 92% found once. The V gene's germline CDR1 is SGHRS and CDR2 YFSETQ. This CDR3 contains 13 residues. Deletions cut 7 bases from V and 6 bases from J, with 14 bases between. V gene TRBV5-1 combines with J gene TRBJ2-1; D gene uncertain. This clonotype originated in a man aged 18 to 29 in good health. Some clones in this sample may be carry-over from other donors' samples. Material: naive CD4+ T cells from PBMCs. Subset described: CD45RA+ positively selected. CDR3 sequence: CASSLGFGNEQFF. In nucleotides, the CDR3 is TGCGCCAGCTCCCTAGGTTTTGGCAATGAGCAGTTCTTC.